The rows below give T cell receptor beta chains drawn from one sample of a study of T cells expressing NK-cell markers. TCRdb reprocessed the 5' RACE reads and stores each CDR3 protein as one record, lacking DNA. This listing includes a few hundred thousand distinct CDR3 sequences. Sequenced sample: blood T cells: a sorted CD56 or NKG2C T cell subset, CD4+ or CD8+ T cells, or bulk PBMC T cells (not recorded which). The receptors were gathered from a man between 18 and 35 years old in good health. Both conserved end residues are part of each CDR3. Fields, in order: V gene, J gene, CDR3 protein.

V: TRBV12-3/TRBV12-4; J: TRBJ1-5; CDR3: CASSPRGQGSNQPQHF
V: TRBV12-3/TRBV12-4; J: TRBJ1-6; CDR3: CASSPAPGQGPYNSPLHF
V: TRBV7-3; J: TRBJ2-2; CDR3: CASSRMGGAGTGELFF
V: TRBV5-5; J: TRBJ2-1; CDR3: CASTSIPILGLRNEQFF
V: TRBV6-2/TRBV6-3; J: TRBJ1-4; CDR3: CASSQSDRGEKLFF
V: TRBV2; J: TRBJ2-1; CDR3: CASSVVQNNEQFF
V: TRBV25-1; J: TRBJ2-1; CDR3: CASSELGRGEEQFF
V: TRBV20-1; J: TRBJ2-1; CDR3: CSARTFTGFLKYNEQFF
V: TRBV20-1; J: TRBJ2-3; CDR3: CSARGISWDTQYF
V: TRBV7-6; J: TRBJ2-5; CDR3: CARPSGRAETQYF
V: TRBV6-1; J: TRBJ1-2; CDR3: CASSPMVPNYGYTF
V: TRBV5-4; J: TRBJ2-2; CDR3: CASSFGTSGRAGELFF
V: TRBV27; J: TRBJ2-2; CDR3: CASSLIWVLASGELFF
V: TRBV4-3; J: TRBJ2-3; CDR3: CASSRETSTDTQYF
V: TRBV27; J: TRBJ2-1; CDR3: CASRQGLAGENEQFF
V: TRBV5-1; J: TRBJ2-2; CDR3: CASSLGRLGTGELFF
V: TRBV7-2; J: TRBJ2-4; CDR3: CASSSGQVPDIQYF
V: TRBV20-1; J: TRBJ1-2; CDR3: CSARGSGLNGYTF
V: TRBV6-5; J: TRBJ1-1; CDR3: CASSYVLPPGPNTEAFF
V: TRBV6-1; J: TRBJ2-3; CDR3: CASTRGVGTDTQYF
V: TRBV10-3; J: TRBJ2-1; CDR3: CAISESVLVYNEQFF
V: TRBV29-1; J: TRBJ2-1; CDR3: CSGDGWDRDNEQFF
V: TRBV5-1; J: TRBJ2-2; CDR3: CASSLRRTALPDTGELFF
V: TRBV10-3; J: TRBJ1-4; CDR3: CAISDSDTGGEKLFF
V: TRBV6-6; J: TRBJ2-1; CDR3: CASSYGGVDEQFF
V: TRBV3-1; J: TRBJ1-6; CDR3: CASSQEQVEGSPLHF
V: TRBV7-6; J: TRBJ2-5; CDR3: CASSFLGETQYF
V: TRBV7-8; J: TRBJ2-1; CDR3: CASSRRGKNEQFF
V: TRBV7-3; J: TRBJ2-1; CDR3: CASSLMGSRYEQFF
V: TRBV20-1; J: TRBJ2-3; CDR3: CSESRRSTDTQYF
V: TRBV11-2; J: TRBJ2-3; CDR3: CASSRTGVDTQYF
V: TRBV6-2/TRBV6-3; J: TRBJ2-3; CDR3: CASISDVAPRGTSGDTQYF
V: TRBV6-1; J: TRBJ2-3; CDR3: CASSDTSGRFTDTQYF
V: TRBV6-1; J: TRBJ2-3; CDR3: CASRVLVADTQYF
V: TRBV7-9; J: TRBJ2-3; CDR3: CASNQRGSDESDTQYF
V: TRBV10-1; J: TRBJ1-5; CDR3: CASSRDLFEPQHF
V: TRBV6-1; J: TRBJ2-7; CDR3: CASATNQGNYEQYF
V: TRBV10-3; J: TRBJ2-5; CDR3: CAISESVQQPQETQYF
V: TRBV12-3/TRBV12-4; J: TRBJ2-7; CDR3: CASSLTTTSGNSEQYF
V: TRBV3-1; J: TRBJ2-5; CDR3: CASSQEAGLAGETQYF
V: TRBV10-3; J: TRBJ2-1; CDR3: CAISDSTGSSYNEQFF
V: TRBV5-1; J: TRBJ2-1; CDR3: CASSLGELQEQFF
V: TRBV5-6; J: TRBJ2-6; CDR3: CASSSLDRAPLTSGANVLTF
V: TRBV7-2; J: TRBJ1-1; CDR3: CASSWRNTEAFF
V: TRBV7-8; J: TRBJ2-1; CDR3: CASSSLGGPRQEQFF
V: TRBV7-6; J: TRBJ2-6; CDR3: CASSLALGRNYGANVLTF
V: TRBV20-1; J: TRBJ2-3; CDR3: CSAIRTSAELDTQYF
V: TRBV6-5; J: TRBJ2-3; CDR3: CASSSSADTQYF
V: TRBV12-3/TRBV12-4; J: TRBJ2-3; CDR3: CASSLESPRYF